The clone carrying this T cell receptor (beta chain) was counted between two and nine times. No antigen is known for it. TCRdb called the reads again in MiXCR, with one record for every CDR3 protein. This repertoire shows about 330,000 distinct CDR3 sequences, about 34% found once; its top ten account for 13%. The data originate from a study of T cell repertoires in cytomegalovirus infection. The V gene end was trimmed by 1 base and the J gene end by 2 bases; junction bases not matched to a gene: 6. The CDR3 is 17 residues long. In germline, CDR1 is SGHTA, CDR2 FQGNSA. The material sequenced was cultured PBMCs, taken from culture after CMV antigen stimulation. This sequence originates from a human donor in good health (CMV status not recorded). Some clones in this sample may be carry-over from other donors' samples. This chain links TRBV7-2 with TRBJ2-3, with TRBD2 matching over 10 bases. CDR3 DNA: TGTGCCAGCAGCTTAGGTCAAGCGGGAGGGTCCACAGATACGCAGTATTTT. As protein: CASSLGQAGGSTDTQYF.